A single sample is the source of the 2 T cell receptor beta chains below, sequenced in a study of molecular identifiers for immune sequencing clone quantification. TCRdb reprocessed the PCR reads with MiXCR, giving one entry per CDR3 protein. The repertoire includes some 650,000 distinct CDR3 sequences, just under 20% of them detected once, and 0.7% to 1% sits in the top ten. Sample: naive CD8+ T cells from blood, with Jurkat cell RNA spiked in. Subset defined: FACS-sorted CD8+CD4-CCR7+CD45RA+ naive T cells. The receptors were gathered from a human donor in good health. Some libraries in this study had Jurkat cell RNA spiked in.

The CDR3 DNA is TGTGCCAGCAGTTTATCCGATTACGAAAAACTGTTTTTT. It is translated as CASSLSDYEKLFF. This chain joins TRBV12-3 or TRBV12-4 and TRBJ1-4; D gene uncertain. The CDR3 is 13 amino acids. The germline V and J ends were trimmed by 2 bases and 8 bases, with 9 bases remaining between them.

This clonotype was recorded a few times. The V and J genes are TRBV4-3 and TRBJ2-7; weak D call: TRBD1 (8 bases). CDR1 is LGHNA and CDR2 is YSLEER in the germline V gene. V lost 2 bases and J lost 1, with 12 bases in between. This CDR3 is built from 15 residues. In DNA, the CDR3 is TGCGCCAGCAGCCAAAACAGGGGGGGGTCCTACGAGCAGTACTTC. Translating it yields CASSQNRGGSYEQYF.